Reported below is one TCR beta chain. The antigen this receptor binds is unknown. Base qualities are not recorded, but no much larger clone differs from it by a single base. Libraries came from the immunoSEQ multiplex PCR assay. TCRdb mirrors the immuneACCESS table, restricted to in-frame sequences. Some clones are absent from its copies; in checked studies, under half trace to an unresolved V gene, and the reason for the others is unknown. A total of tens of thousands of clones appear in this sample, 85% of them only once. About 10% of the sample lies in the top ten. For TCR Vbeta sequencing, memory CD4+ T cells were sorted ex vivo from the peripheral blood of both healthy controls and narcolepsy patients. The data belong to a study of T cells in narcolepsy (dated by TCRdb to between 2017 and 2018). Regarding the research as a whole: Patients with narcolepsy type 1 or type 2 (NT1, NT2) were enrolled in the study together with healthy control donors. The study used TCR Vbeta sequencing to track clonotypes in blood and CSF while looking for autoreactive T cells in narcolepsy patients that target self-antigens of hypocretin neurons (hypocretin, TRIB2). Broad study findings and their caveats: Patients and controls had similar numbers of sequenced blood memory CD4+ clonotypes, with averages of about 39,494 in patients and 30,000 to 35,000 in controls. Plots that compared CSF and blood CD4+ T cell clonotypes from the same patient highlighted HCRT-specific and TRIB2-specific autoreactive clonotypes. No sequences matching autoreactive T cell clones were present in some of the blood memory CD4+ repertoires from patients and controls. Autoreactive clonotypes were reported to be detected serially in the blood of the same patients and of different patients, but not in the blood of healthy controls.

The CDR3 starts with the cysteine, ends with the phenylalanine, and has 13 residues. Only the CDR3 part of the read is kept: 39 bases, read in frame from the first base. Compared with germline, V lacks 6 bases and J lacks 7 bases; bases without a gene match: 3. CDR1 is given as LNHDA and CDR2 as SQIVND, both from the germline V gene (reference sequence). The TCR comes from a human donor in good health. The chain was built from TRBV19 and TRBJ1-4, with 9 bases aligning to TRBD1. Sequenced sample: memory (CD45RA-) CD4+ T cells from blood. The cell subset or site tag for this specimen amounts to: memory T cells sorted ex vivo from peripheral blood. The bases are TGTGCCAGTAGACAGGGGGCAAGTGAAAAACTGTTTTTT. Its protein product is CASRQGASEKLFF.